This record looks at one T cell receptor beta chain sequence and its context. Its matching antigen is unknown. Treatment defined: roughly 20 received Ad26.COV2.S at low or high dose, single or two shots; roughly five received placebo; per-sample allocation not given. Sampling occurred on day 63 after the first vaccine or placebo injection. Assay: immunoSEQ multiplex PCR; the TCRdb copy retains only in-frame clones and omits some. This sample has 400,000 to 500,000 clones, with about 88% found just once. This specimen comes from a study of Ad26.COV2.S vaccination and SARS-CoV-2 variants. Whole-study context: By the intramuscular route, Ad26.COV2.S was given once, or twice 56 days apart. Whole-study findings and limits: Post-vaccination breadth of spike-specific CD8+ and CD4+ T cell responses was reportedly substantial. Vaccine and placebo recipients had comparable breadth of non-spike TCRs.

The clonotype was recovered from a person between 18 and 65 years old who received the Ad26.COV2.S COVID-19 vaccine or a placebo. Specimen: peripheral blood, collected in a trial of Ad26.COV2.S vaccine versus placebo.

CDR3 sequence reads: CASSQGGRTYGYTF. CDR3 bases: TGTGCCAGCAGCCAGGGGGGACGGACTTATGGCTACACCTTC. The J gene is TRBJ1-2, the V gene TRBV3-1 (or the pseudogene TRBV3-2); possible D gene TRBD1, 5 bases. CDR1 is LGHDT and CDR2 is YNNKEL in the germline V gene (reference sequence). There are 14 residues in the CDR3. V gave up 3 bases and J gave up 5 bases, with 13 bases separating them.